This T cell receptor (beta chain) appears in the sequencing data of a study of CD8 T cells in ankylosing spondylitis. The germline gives CDR1 SQVTM, CDR2 ANQGSEA. Deletions cut 1 base from V and 3 bases from J, with 7 bases between. The CDR3 contains 12 residues. TCRdb ran MiXCR on the 5' RACE reads and lists one entry per CDR3 protein. The sample has around 230,000 distinct CDR3 sequences; approximately 8% are singletons. This clonotype has just a few counts. The specimen was blood, either unsorted or a sorted T cell fraction (not recorded which). The J gene is TRBJ2-7, the V gene TRBV29-1, with a tentative D call TRBD1 (6 bases). The sequence derives from a female donor with ankylosing spondylitis or in good health (not recorded which). DNA for the CDR3: TGCAGCGTTGAAGGGGACAACTACGAGCAGTACTTC. Translating it yields CSVEGDNYEQYF.